This TCR beta chain was observed in a study of T cells in Graves' hyperthyroidism and ophthalmopathy (dated by TCRdb to the late 2010s). For the study in its entirety: Peripheral blood was collected at initial diagnosis, before any treatment. Thyroid tissue and blood T-cell repertoires from about six Graves' hyperthyroidism patients were also compared in the study. Following sampling, methimazole starting at 30 mg daily was given to hyperthyroidism patients, and high-dose intravenous methylprednisolone was given to ophthalmopathy patients. Prospective prediction of ophthalmopathy was tested in an independent validation cohort of approximately 18 hyperthyroidism patients and some 17 patients who later progressed to ophthalmopathy. TCR V-J signatures able to tell the groups apart were searched for in a discovery cohort of some 100 patients, of whom around 42 had Graves' ophthalmopathy and about 55 had stable Graves' hyperthyroidism. The paper reports TCR Vbeta CDR3 sequencing of about 140 peripheral blood samples: around 45 ophthalmopathy, roughly 80 hyperthyroidism and around 17 progressor patients. For training and testing, the approximately 92 patients in the discovery cohort were randomly divided in a 7:3 ratio.

Points the paper makes about the study in general: During validation, the model predicted progression to ophthalmopathy a median of approximately 6 months ahead of onset, with roughly 65% sensitivity and roughly 75% specificity. No statistical method was used to set the sample size in advance, and investigators knew the group allocation. A model built on a 13 V-J signature distinguished ophthalmopathy from stable hyperthyroidism, reaching roughly 88% sensitivity and around 81% specificity in cross-validation and 80%/75% in testing. Most expanded thyroid clonotypes (frequency above 0.001) were also detected in blood, suggesting blood repertoires may reflect thyroid immune responses.

TCR beta CDR3 regions were amplified from RNA transcripts. A first-round RT-PCR of the TCR CDR3 used the HTBI primer set with the Qiagen OneStep RT-PCR kit. Libraries were constructed in a second round of multiplex PCR, after which size selection and purification were performed. The libraries were sequenced on an Illumina HiSeq2000 using paired-end 100 bp reads. In the authors' own workflow: SOAPnuke was used to process the raw data, with reads discarded if the reads contained adapters or uncalled bases, had a mean Phred below 15, or lacked an exact constant-primer or identifier match. High-quality paired reads were merged using COPE v1.2.5, and each unique nucleotide sequence was defined as a clonotype. MiTCR v1.1 was used to align the clonotypes against IMGT TRBV, TRBD and TRBJ reference segments. The analysis was restricted to V-J combinations with a frequency above 0.0001, which together covered about 99% of the repertoires. A TCS score was defined as the ratio of F50 (clonal expansion) to E x V (chaos), with BLOSUM62-based TCRdist applied between CDR3 peptides within each V-J. Welch's t-statistics and random forest reduced around 510 V-J features to 13, which were used in a naive Bayes classifier (R e1071). TCRdb cleaned the public reads at Q25 with fastp, built clones with MiXCR and kept in-frame beta chains. For every CDR3 protein sequence, its rows merge into one entry that carries the most common genes and DNA. These V and J calls originate from TCRdb's pipeline instead of the authors' own analysis. This sample gives 300,000 to 500,000 distinct CDR3 sequences in total; about 15% of them show up just once. Together, the top ten hold 32% of the sample.

This clonotype was seen many times. What antigen it recognizes has not been identified. No quality values exist for individual bases; no much larger clone is one base distant. Stable Graves' hyperthyroidism was defined as the absence of progression to ophthalmopathy over 18 months of follow-up. Hyperthyroidism patients were newly diagnosed, with disease duration under 2 months, and aged 18 to 65 years. Any patient with an uncontrolled infection, another autoimmune disease, pregnancy or lactation was excluded. Diagnoses were established on the basis of clinical symptoms, serum thyroxine and TRAb, thyroid ultrasound, and orbital computed tomography. Ficoll-Paque density gradient centrifugation was used to isolate PBMCs from around 10 ml of fresh peripheral blood. Trizol reagent was used to extract total RNA, and RNA quality was then checked on an Agilent 2100 Bioanalyzer. CDR1 SGHRS and CDR2 YFSETQ were looked up in the germline V gene. The trim is 1 base for V and 4 bases for J, with a gap of 13 bases between the germline ends. Its CDR3 holds 15 amino acids, cysteine through phenylalanine. CDR3 DNA only is kept here, 45 bases in frame from base 1.

The chain was built from TRBV5-1 and TRBJ2-3; TRBD1 is perhaps the D gene, given 6 matching bases. This clonotype originated in a woman in her twenties or thirties with Graves' hyperthyroidism. The source material was blood. The DNA sequence is as follows: TGCGCCAGCAGCTTGTACGGCAGGGGCGCAGATACGCAGTATTTT. Translation gives CASSLYGRGADTQYF.